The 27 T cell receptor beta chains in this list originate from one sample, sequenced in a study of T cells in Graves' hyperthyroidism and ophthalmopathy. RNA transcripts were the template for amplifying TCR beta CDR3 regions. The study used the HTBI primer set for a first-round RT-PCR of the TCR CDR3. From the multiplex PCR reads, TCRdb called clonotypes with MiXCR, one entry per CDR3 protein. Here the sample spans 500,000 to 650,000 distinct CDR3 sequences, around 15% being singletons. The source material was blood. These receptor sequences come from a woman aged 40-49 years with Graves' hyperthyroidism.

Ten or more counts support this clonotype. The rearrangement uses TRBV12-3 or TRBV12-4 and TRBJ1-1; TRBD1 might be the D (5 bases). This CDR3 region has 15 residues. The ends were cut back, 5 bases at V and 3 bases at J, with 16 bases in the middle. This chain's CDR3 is CASSPRKGTYTEAFF. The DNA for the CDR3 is TGTGCCAGCAGTCCCCGAAAAGGGACCTACACTGAAGCTTTCTTT.

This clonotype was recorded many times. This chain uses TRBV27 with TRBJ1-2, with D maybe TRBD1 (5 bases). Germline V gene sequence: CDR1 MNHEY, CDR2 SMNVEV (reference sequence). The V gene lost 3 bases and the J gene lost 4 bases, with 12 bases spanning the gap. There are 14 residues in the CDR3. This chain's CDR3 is CASSLSGTPYGYTF. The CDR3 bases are TGTGCCAGCAGTTTGTCCGGGACCCCCTATGGCTACACCTTC.

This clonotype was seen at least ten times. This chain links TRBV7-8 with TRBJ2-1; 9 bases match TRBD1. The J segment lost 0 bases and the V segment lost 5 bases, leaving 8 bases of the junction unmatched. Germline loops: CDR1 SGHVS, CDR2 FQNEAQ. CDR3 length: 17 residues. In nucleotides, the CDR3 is TGTGCCAGCAGCATCGCCGGGACAGGGAGCTCCTACAATGAGCAGTTCTTC. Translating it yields CASSIAGTGSSYNEQFF.

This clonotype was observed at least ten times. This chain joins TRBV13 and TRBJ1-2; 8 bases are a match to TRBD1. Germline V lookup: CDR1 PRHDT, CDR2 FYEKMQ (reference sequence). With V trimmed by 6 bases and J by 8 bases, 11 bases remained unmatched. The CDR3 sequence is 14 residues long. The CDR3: CASRSSGGMGGYTF. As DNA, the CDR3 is TGTGCCAGCAGATCCTCAGGGGGCATGGGGGGCTACACCTTC. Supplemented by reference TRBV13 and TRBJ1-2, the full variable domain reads AAGVIQSPRHLIKEKRETATLKCYPIPRHDTVYWYQQGPGQDPQFLISFYEKMQSDKGSIPDRFSAQQFSDYHSELNMSSLELGDSALYFCASRSSGGMGGYTFGSGTRLTVV.

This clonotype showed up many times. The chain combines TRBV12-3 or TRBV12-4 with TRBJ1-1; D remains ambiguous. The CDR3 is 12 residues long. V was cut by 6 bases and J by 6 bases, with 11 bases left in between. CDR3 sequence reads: CASSLGIPEAFF. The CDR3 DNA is TGTGCCAGCAGCCTAGGGATCCCTGAAGCTTTCTTT.

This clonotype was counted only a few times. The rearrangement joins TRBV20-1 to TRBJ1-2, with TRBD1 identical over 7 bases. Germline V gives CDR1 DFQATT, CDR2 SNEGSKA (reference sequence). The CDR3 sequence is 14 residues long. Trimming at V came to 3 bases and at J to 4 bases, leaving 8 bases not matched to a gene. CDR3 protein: CSASKPTGSYGYTF. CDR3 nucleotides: TGCAGTGCTAGTAAACCGACAGGGTCCTATGGCTACACCTTC.

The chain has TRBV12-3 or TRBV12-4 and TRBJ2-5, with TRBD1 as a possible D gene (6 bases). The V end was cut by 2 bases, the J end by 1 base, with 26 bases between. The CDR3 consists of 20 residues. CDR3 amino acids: CASSLFALTPGTRLQETQYF. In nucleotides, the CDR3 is TGTGCCAGCAGTTTATTCGCGCTGACCCCCGGGACAAGACTCCAAGAGACCCAGTACTTC.

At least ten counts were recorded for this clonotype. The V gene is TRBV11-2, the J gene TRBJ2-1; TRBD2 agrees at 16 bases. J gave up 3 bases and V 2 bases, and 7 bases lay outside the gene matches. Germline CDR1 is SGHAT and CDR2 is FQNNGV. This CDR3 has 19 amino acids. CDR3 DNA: TGTGCCAGCAGCTTACCCCCCGGGACTAGCGGGAGGGACTACAATGAGCAGTTCTTC. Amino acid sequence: CASSLPPGTSGRDYNEQFF.

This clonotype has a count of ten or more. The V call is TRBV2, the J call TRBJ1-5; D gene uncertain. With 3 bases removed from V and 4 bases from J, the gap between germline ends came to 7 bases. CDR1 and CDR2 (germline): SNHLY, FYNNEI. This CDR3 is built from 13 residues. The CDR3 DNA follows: TGTGCCAGCAGTGAGGGCTTAAATCAGCCCCAGCATTTT. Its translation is CASSEGLNQPQHF.

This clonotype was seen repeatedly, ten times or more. CDR3 nucleotide sequence: TGTGCCAGCAACCCCCGGGGTTTGACGAATGAGCAGTTCTTC. Its protein product is CASNPRGLTNEQFF. J is TRBJ2-1 and V is TRBV11-1, with a possible D match to TRBD2 (5 bases). The CDR3 runs to 14 residues. The V and J ends lost 7 bases and 7 bases respectively, with 17 bases between them. Per germline, CDR1 SGHAT and CDR2 FQDESV (reference sequence).

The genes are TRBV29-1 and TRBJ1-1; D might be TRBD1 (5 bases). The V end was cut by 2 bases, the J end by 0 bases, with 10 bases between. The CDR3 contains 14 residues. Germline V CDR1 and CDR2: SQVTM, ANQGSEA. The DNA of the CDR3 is TGCAGCGTTGAAAATGGGGGTTTGAACACTGAAGCTTTCTTT. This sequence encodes CSVENGGLNTEAFF.

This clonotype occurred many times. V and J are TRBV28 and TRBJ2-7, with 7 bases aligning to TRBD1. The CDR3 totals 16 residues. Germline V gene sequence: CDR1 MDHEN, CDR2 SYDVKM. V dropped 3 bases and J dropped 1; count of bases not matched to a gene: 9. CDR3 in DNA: TGTGCCAGCAGTTTGCCTCGACAGGGCCTTTCCTACGAGCAGTACTTC. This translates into CASSLPRQGLSYEQYF.

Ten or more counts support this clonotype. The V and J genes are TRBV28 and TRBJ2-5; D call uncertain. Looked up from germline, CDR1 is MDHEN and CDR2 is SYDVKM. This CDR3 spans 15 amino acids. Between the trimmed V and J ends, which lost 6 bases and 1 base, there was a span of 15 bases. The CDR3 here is CASSPRRGLQETQYF. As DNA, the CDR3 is TGTGCCAGCAGCCCGAGACGAGGCCTCCAAGAGACCCAGTACTTC.

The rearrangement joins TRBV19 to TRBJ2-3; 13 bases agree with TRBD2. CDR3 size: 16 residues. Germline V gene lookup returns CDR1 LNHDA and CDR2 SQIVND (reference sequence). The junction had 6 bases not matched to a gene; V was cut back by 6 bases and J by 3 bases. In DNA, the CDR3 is TGTGCCAGTAGCCAAATGGGACTAGCGGGAACAGATACGCAGTATTTT. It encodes CASSQMGLAGTDTQYF.

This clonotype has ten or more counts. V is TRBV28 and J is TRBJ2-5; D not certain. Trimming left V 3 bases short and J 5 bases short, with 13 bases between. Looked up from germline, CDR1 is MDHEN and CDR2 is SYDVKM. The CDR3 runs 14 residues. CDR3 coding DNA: TGTGCCAGCAGTTTGTCAGGAGCACGGGAGACCCAGTACTTC. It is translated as CASSLSGARETQYF.

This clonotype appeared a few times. The CDR3 is CASTQDGPTGEQYF. The CDR3 bases are TGTGCCAGCACCCAAGACGGACCGACGGGCGAGCAGTACTTC. The chain carries TRBV6-1 and TRBJ2-7; D is unresolved. Trimming stripped 7 bases from V and 6 bases from J, with 19 bases between. The germline gives CDR1 MNHNS, CDR2 SASEGT. CDR3 length: 14 amino acids.

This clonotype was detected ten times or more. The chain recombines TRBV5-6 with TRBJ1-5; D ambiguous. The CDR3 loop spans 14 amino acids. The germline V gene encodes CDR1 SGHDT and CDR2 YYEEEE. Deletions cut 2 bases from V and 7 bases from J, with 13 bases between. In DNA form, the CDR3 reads TGTGCCAGCAGCTTTTCGGATGTGAGGCAGCCCCAGCATTTT. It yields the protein CASSFSDVRQPQHF. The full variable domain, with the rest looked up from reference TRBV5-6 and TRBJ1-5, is DAGVTQSPTHLIKTRGQQVTLRCSPKSGHDTVSWYQQALGQGPQFIFQYYEEEERQRGNFPDRFSGHQFPNYSSELNVNALLLGDSALYLCASSFSDVRQPQHFGDGTRLSIL.

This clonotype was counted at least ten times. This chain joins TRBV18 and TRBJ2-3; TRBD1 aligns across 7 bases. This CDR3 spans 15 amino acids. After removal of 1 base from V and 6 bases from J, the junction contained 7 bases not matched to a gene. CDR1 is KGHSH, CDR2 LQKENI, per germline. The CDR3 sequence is CASSPQKGGGDTQYF. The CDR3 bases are TGTGCCAGCTCACCACAGAAAGGGGGCGGCGATACGCAGTATTTT.

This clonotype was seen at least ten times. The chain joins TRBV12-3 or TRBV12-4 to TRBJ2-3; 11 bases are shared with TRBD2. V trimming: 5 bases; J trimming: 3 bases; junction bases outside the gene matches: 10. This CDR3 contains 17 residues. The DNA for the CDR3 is TGTGCCAGCAGTCCCCCCACCACTAGCGGGAGTACAGATACGCAGTATTTT. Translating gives CASSPPTTSGSTDTQYF.

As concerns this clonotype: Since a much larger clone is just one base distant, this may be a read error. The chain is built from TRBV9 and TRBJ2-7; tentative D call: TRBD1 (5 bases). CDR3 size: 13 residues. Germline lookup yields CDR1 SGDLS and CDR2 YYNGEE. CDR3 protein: CASSVGGGYVQYF. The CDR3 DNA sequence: TGTGCCAGCAGCGTAGGGGGCGGCTACGTGCAGTACTTC.

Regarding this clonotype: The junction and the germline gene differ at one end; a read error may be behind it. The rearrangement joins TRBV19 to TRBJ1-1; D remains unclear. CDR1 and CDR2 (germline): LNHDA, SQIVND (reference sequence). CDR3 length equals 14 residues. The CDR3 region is CTSTDALMNTEAFF. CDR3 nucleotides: TGTACCAGTACCGACGCCCTCATGAACACTGAAGCTTTCTTT. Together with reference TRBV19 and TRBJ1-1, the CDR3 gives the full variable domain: DGGITQSPKYLFRKEGQNVTLSCEQNLNHDAMYWYRQDPGQGLRLIYYSQIVNDFQKGDIAEGYSVSREKKESFPLTVTSAQKNPTAFYLCTSTDALMNTEAFFGQGTRLTVV.

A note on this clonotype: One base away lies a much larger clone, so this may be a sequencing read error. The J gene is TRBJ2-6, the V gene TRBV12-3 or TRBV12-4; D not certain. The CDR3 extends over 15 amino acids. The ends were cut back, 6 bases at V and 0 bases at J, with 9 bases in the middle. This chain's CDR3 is CASRPDDSGANVLTF. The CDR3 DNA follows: TGTGCCAGCAGACCCGACGACTCTGGGGCCAACGTCCTGACTTTC.

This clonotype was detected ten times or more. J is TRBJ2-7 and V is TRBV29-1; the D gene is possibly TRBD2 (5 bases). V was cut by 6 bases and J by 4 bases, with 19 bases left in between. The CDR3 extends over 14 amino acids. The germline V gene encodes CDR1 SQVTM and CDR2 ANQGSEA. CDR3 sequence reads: CSVRTGGGKYEQYF. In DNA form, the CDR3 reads TGCAGCGTACGGACTGGCGGCGGAAAATACGAGCAGTACTTC.

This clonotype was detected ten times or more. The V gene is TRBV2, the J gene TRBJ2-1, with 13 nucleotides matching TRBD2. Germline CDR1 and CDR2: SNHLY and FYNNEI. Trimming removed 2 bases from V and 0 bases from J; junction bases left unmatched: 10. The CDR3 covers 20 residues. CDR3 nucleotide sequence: TGTGCCAGCAGTGAAAGACTTGGACTAGCGGGAGTGGTCTCCTACAATGAGCAGTTCTTC. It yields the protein CASSERLGLAGVVSYNEQFF.

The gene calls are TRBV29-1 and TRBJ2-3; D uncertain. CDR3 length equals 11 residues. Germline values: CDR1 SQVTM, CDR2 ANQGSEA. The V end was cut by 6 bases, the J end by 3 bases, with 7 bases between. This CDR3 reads CSVRRTDTQYF. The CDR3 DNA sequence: TGCAGCGTCCGTCGGACAGATACGCAGTATTTT.

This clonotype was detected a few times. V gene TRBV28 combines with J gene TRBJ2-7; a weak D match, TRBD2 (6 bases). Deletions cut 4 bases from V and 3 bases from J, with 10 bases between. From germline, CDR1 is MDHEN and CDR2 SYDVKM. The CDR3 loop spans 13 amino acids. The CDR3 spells CASSSGLFYEQYF. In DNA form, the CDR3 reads TGTGCCAGCAGTTCGGGACTCTTCTACGAGCAGTACTTC.

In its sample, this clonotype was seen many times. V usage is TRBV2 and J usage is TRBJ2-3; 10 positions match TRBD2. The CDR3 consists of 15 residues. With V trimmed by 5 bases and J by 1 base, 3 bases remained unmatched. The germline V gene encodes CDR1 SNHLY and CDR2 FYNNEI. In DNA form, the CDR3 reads TGTGCCAGCAGTTTTGGACTAGCGGGCACAGATACGCAGTATTTT. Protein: CASSFGLAGTDTQYF.